Here is one T cell receptor beta chain with its context. Its antigen is undetermined. This same CDR3 is encoded by further DNA sequences in the sample. Naive CD8 cells comprised CD45RO-negative, CCR7-positively selected cells, excluding terminally differentiated effector memory CD45RA+ cells. Germline values: CDR1 MGHDK, CDR2 SYGVNS. The CDR3 covers 12 residues. Trimming took 2 bases from V and 4 from J, leaving 6 bases between them. The data derive from a study of shared clonotypes between healthy human individuals. Study-wide points: In the sorted subsets, rarefaction showed sequencing was incomplete despite large depth.

Repertoires were generated with immunoSEQ multiplex PCR, while TCRdb's copy carries only in-frame clones and drops some. The sample yields millions of clones, 93% seen once. J is TRBJ2-7 and V is TRBV25-1; no clear D. The sequencing input was naive CD8+ T cells from PBMCs. This clonotype originated in a man aged 18-30 years in good health. Some clones in this sample may be carry-over from other donors' samples. The CDR3 loop reads CASSESVYEQYF. The CDR3 nucleotides are TGTGCCAGCAGTGAAAGTGTGTACGAGCAGTACTTC.